This T cell receptor beta chain was captured in a study of T-cell memory formation after mild COVID-19. Study as a whole: TCR clusters showed largely donor specificity. Broader study findings: A subset of responding clones appeared in pre-infection memory, suggesting cross-reactive memory joined. Contracting CD4+ clones were located mainly in CM and EM, and CD8+ clones in EMRA.

The table lists this clonotype with many counts. Its target is not known. Germline V gene sequence: CDR1 KGHDR, CDR2 SFDVKD. Trimming pared 3 bases from V and 4 bases from J, leaving 11 bases between. The CDR3 consists of 14 residues. TCRdb fed the 5' RACE reads into MiXCR, producing one record per CDR3 protein. The table includes approximately 570,000 distinct CDR3 sequences, roughly 18% detected once. This chain joins TRBV24-1 and TRBJ1-2; D is perhaps TRBD1 (5 bases). Sequenced input: PBMCs or a T cell subset sorted from them (not recorded which). The receptor was derived from an adult woman who had mild COVID-19 (a few samples of this study predate the infection). Cell type and time point are not known. CDR3 in amino acids: CATSDTGTTYGYTF. CDR3 nucleotides: TGTGCCACCAGTGATACCGGGACGACCTATGGCTACACCTTC.